The 9 T cell receptor beta chains in this list originate from one sample, sequenced in a study of response to subunit inactivated influenza vaccine. TCRdb reanalysed the RT-PCR reads using MiXCR and keeps one entry per CDR3 protein. The sample has more than 450,000 distinct CDR3 sequences, around 11% seen once. Material: PBMCs from blood, obtained on the day of vaccination. Every receptor here comes from a man aged 45-60 years who received an inactivated influenza vaccine.

This clonotype has more than one count but fewer than ten. This chain joins TRBV6-1 and TRBJ2-2; a possible D gene is TRBD1 (6 bases). V was clipped by 6 bases and J by 3 bases, with 14 bases between them. In germline, CDR1 is MNHNS, CDR2 SASEGT. The CDR3 spans 15 residues. CDR3 residues: CASRGPPGDTGELFF. The CDR3 DNA is TGTGCCAGCAGAGGCCCTCCAGGGGACACCGGGGAGCTGTTTTTT.

This clonotype was observed a few times. V is TRBV6-5 and J is TRBJ2-3; D call uncertain. The germline CDR1 and CDR2 sequences are MNHEY and SVGAGI. CDR3 size: 18 residues. Trimming stripped 2 bases from V and 1 base from J, with 19 bases between. CDR3 loop: CASSYRRERAMGTDTQYF. The CDR3 nucleotides read TGTGCCAGCAGTTACCGAAGAGAACGCGCTATGGGCACAGATACGCAGTATTTT.

This clonotype has a handful of counts. As DNA, the CDR3 is TGTGCCAGCAGTTCCTCTCGGGGCCTTAAAGAAAAACTGTTTTTT. Amino acid sequence: CASSSSRGLKEKLFF. The chain uses TRBV28 and TRBJ1-4; D is perhaps TRBD1 (5 bases). The CDR3 has 15 residues. CDR1 and CDR2 from the germline V gene are MDHEN and SYDVKM. V dropped 4 bases and J dropped 8 bases, with 17 bases sitting between them.

A few counts support this clonotype. CDR3: CASSQTRTGGKDEQYF. CDR3 sequence (DNA): TGTGCCAGCTCACAAACCAGGACAGGGGGCAAGGACGAGCAGTACTTC. The chain links TRBV18 to TRBJ2-7, with 11 bases aligning to TRBD1. The CDR3 has 16 amino acids. The J segment lost 5 bases and the V segment lost 4 bases, leaving 10 bases of the junction unmatched. The germline V gene encodes CDR1 KGHSH and CDR2 LQKENI.

V gene TRBV7-9 combines with J gene TRBJ2-1; 7 nucleotides agree with TRBD1. Germline CDR1 reads SEHNR; CDR2 reads FQNEAQ (reference sequence). The CDR3 consists of 16 residues. With V trimmed by 2 bases and J by 3 bases, 7 bases remained unmatched. CDR3 bases: TGTGCCAGCAGCTTAATGGGGCAGGGGGTCTACAATGAGCAGTTCTTC. Its protein product is CASSLMGQGVYNEQFF.

CDR3 protein: CSAIAESSYNEQFF. The CDR3 DNA reads as TGCAGTGCCATAGCGGAGAGCTCCTACAATGAGCAGTTCTTC. This chain joins TRBV20-1 and TRBJ2-1; a possible D gene is TRBD2 (6 bases). CDR3 size: 14 residues. The V gene lost 6 bases and the J gene lost 0 bases, with 12 bases spanning the gap. CDR1 is DFQATT, CDR2 SNEGSKA, per germline (reference sequence).

This clonotype came up a few times. This chain links TRBV20-1 with TRBJ2-3; TRBD2 matches 7 bases. Germline CDR1 DFQATT, CDR2 SNEGSKA (reference sequence). This CDR3 is 13 amino acids long. With 6 bases clipped from V and 4 bases from J, the junction kept 7 bases outside the gene matches. CDR3 nucleotides: TGCAGTGCGGCCGCGGCGGGAGCAGATACGCAGTATTTT. Translating it yields CSAAAAGADTQYF.

V and J are TRBV7-8 and TRBJ1-1; 7 positions match TRBD1. Germline CDR1 SGHVS, CDR2 FQNEAQ. The CDR3 consists of 15 residues. The trim removed 5 bases at V and 0 bases at J, leaving 6 bases unmatched. Here the CDR3 reads CASSLRGTMNTEAFF. The CDR3 DNA is TGTGCCAGCAGCCTCAGGGGGACCATGAACACTGAAGCTTTCTTT.

This sequence joins TRBV19 and TRBJ1-2; 9 nucleotides align to TRBD1. The CDR3 extends over 13 amino acids. Germline V CDR1 and CDR2: LNHDA, SQIVND (reference sequence). V gave up 11 bases and J gave up 2 bases; unmatched junction bases: 6. The CDR3 sequence is CAGRDRENYGYTF. As DNA, the CDR3 is TGTGCCGGCCGGGACAGGGAAAACTATGGCTACACCTTC. The complete variable domain, with remaining parts taken from reference TRBV19 and TRBJ1-2, reads DGGITQSPKYLFRKEGQNVTLSCEQNLNHDAMYWYRQDPGQGLRLIYYSQIVNDFQKGDIAEGYSVSREKKESFPLTVTSAQKNPTAFYLCAGRDRENYGYTFGSGTRLTVV.